The source of this T cell receptor (beta chain) is a study of beta chain features in type 1 diabetes. The CDR3 is 14 residues long. With V trimmed by 5 bases and J by 8 bases, 6 bases remained unmatched. CDR1 is SEHNR and CDR2 is FQNEAQ in the germline V gene (reference sequence). This clone showed up just a few times. Its antigen remains unidentified. As every portion of the isolated RNA was reverse transcribed, the sequencing read expressed TCRB transcripts. The method was immunoSEQ multiplex PCR; TCRdb's version includes in-frame clones alone and lacks a portion of them. The data hold approximately 330,000 clones, with approximately 11% observed a single time. CD4+ naive, central memory, regulatory and stem cell-like memory cells were sorted via CD45RO/CCR7/CD25/CD127/CD95/CD27. Study conclusions and caveats: A definitive answer on HLA type influencing TCRB rearrangement was not reached here. Fewer insertions but more deletions were seen at VDJ junctions in type 1 diabetes patients.

Sequencing was performed on naive CD4+ T cells from blood. The clonotype was recovered from a woman between 25 and 40 years old in good health. The chain has TRBV7-9 and TRBJ2-1; 10 bases agree with TRBD2. For the CDR3, the DNA is TGTGCCAGCAGCAAGCGGGAGGGCGACGATGAGCAGTTCTTC. Translated, it gives CASSKREGDDEQFF.